A single sample is the source of the 27 T cell receptor beta chains below, sequenced in a study of blood T cell repertoires in COVID-19. Libraries were prepared by immunoSEQ multiplex PCR; TCRdb keeps only in-frame clonotypes and omits some of them. The table lists around 190,000 clones, 80% to 90% of them singletons. Material for sequencing was PBMCs or T cells enriched from blood (not recorded which). The receptor source for this set is a man aged 35 to 55 who had recovered from COVID-19.

The chain uses TRBV4-2 and TRBJ2-1; TRBD2 aligns across 8 bases. The ends lost 1 base at V and 0 bases at J; junction bases unmatched: 2. Germline V lookup: CDR1 LGHNA, CDR2 YNFKEQ. CDR3 length equals 16 residues. As DNA, the CDR3 is TGTGCCAGCAGCCAAGGGAGCGGGGGCTCCTACAATGAGCAGTTCTTC. Residues: CASSQGSGGSYNEQFF.

This clone was counted once. The chain has TRBV5-4 and TRBJ1-2; tentative D call: TRBD1 (6 bases). This CDR3 contains 16 residues. The V end lost 1 base, the J end lost 7 bases, and 20 bases lay between the germline ends. Germline V gene sequence: CDR1 SGHNT, CDR2 YYREEE (reference sequence). In DNA, the CDR3 is TGTGCCAGCAGCTTGTTACAGGATGGGGGCGGCGGTGGCTACACCTTC. Protein sequence: CASSLLQDGGGGGYTF.

The chain uses TRBV24-1 and TRBJ2-1; 8 nucleotides agree with TRBD2. Unmatched junction bases numbered 6, after V lost 2 bases and J lost 7 bases. There are 15 residues in the CDR3. Germline V gene data show CDR1 as KGHDR and CDR2 as SFDVKD. Here the CDR3 reads CATSDWEKRGNEQFF. For the CDR3, the DNA is TGTGCCACCAGTGATTGGGAGAAGCGGGGGAATGAGCAGTTCTTC.

This clone came up a few times. The rearrangement links TRBV29-1 to TRBJ2-1; TRBD1 might be the D (6 bases). V lost 7 bases and J 5 bases, leaving 21 bases between the germline ends. The CDR3 is 15 residues long. Germline CDR1 SQVTM, CDR2 ANQGSEA. The CDR3 sequence: CSAGEGVRGHNEQFF. CDR3 sequence (DNA): TGCAGCGCCGGTGAGGGGGTTAGGGGACACAATGAGCAGTTCTTC.

This clone was seen many times. The chain is built from TRBV30 and TRBJ1-4, with 8 bases lining up with TRBD1. The germline V gene has CDR1 GTSNPN and CDR2 SVGIG (reference sequence). This CDR3 has 13 residues. Unmatched junction bases numbered 9, after V lost 8 bases and J lost 7 bases. The CDR3 loop is CARGQADTEKLFF. In DNA form, the CDR3 reads TGTGCCAGGGGACAGGCCGACACTGAAAAACTGTTTTTT.

The genes are TRBV6-5 and TRBJ2-7, with TRBD1 as a possible D gene (6 bases). This CDR3 region has 15 residues. Germline-derived CDR1 and CDR2 are MNHEY and SVGAGI. The V and J ends lost 0 bases and 2 bases respectively, with 11 bases between them. The CDR3 coding sequence is TGTGCCAGCAGTTACTCGATTGGACAGACCTACGAGCAGTACTTC. Encoded protein: CASSYSIGQTYEQYF.

V is TRBV29-1 and J is TRBJ1-2, with D tentatively TRBD1 (5 bases). CDR1 and CDR2 (germline): SQVTM, ANQGSEA. Trimming removed 1 base at V and 7 bases at J, with 13 bases between. The CDR3 covers 13 residues. CDR3 loop: CSVEVRSGAGYTF. CDR3 DNA: TGCAGCGTTGAAGTACGTTCTGGGGCTGGCTACACCTTC.

This clone was counted between two and nine times. The CDR3 DNA is TGTGCCACCCTAGGTCCCTCAAGATATGGCTACACCTTC. This translates into CATLGPSRYGYTF. The chain employs TRBV12-3 or TRBV12-4 and TRBJ1-2; D is unclear. This CDR3 has 13 residues. V gave up 10 bases and J gave up 5 bases, with 17 bases separating them.

The V gene is TRBV6-6, the J gene TRBJ1-6; no clear D gene. The CDR3 has 12 amino acids. Germline loops: CDR1 MNHNY, CDR2 SVGAGI (reference sequence). Trimming took off 6 bases at V and 9 bases at J, with 9 bases between the two ends. The DNA for the CDR3 is TGTGCCAGCAGCCAAGGGAGTTCACCCCTCCACTTT. This encodes CASSQGSSPLHF.

Remarks on this clone: Other DNA variants within this sample encode the same CDR3. The V gene is TRBV5-1, the J gene TRBJ2-7; possibly TRBD1 for D (6 bases). The V gene lost 2 bases and the J gene lost 0 bases, with 12 bases spanning the gap. The CDR3 has 15 amino acids. Germline V gene sequence: CDR1 SGHRS, CDR2 YFSETQ. The CDR3 protein is CASSFTGTSSYEQYF. CDR3 DNA sequence: TGCGCCAGCAGCTTCACCGGGACATCCTCCTACGAGCAGTACTTC.

The rearrangement uses TRBV10-1 and TRBJ2-5; D ambiguous. Germline CDR1 reads WNHNN; CDR2 reads SYGVQD (reference sequence). This CDR3 spans 14 amino acids. V was shortened by 0 bases and J by 2 bases, with 7 bases between the two germline ends. CDR3 sequence reads: CASSESGRQETQYF. CDR3 in DNA: TGCGCCAGCAGTGAGTCTGGCAGACAAGAGACCCAGTACTTC.

This chain connects TRBV11-3 to TRBJ2-5, with TRBD1 matching over 9 bases. V lost 1 base, J lost 5 bases, and 5 bases stayed unmatched. In germline, CDR1 is SGHNT, CDR2 YENEEA. The CDR3 covers 15 residues. The CDR3, as DNA: TGTGCCAGCAGCTTAGGGGACAGGGAGGTGGAGACCCAGTACTTC. Protein: CASSLGDREVETQYF.

The V gene is TRBV30, the J gene TRBJ2-2; maybe TRBD2 (6 bases). Trimming left V 2 bases short and J 5 bases short, with 30 bases between. Germline V gives CDR1 GTSNPN, CDR2 SVGIG (reference sequence). This CDR3 has 20 amino acids. Here the CDR3 DNA reads TGTGCCTGGAGTCCCGTTAGGGCACCCTTGGGCAGGGCGGGAACCGGGGAGCTGTTTTTT. Translation: CAWSPVRAPLGRAGTGELFF.

Only one count was recorded for this clone. J is TRBJ2-3 and V is TRBV7-9; 11 nucleotides match TRBD2. CDR3 length equals 16 residues. Looked up from germline, CDR1 is SEHNR and CDR2 is FQNEAQ (reference sequence). Trimming cost V 5 bases and J 0 bases; bases outside gene matches: 4. The CDR3 is CASSPWTSGSTDTQYF. CDR3 in DNA: TGTGCCAGCAGCCCCTGGACTAGCGGGAGCACAGATACGCAGTATTTT.

This chain links TRBV21-1 with TRBJ1-5; the DNA was not used to check the table's D call, TRBD1. TRBV21-1 is given as a pseudogene. The CDR3 covers 15 residues. The CDR3 spells CASGYHTESNQPQHF. The CDR3 region has the DNA TGTGCCAGCGGATACCATACAGAATCCAATCAGCCCCAGCATTTT.

The V call is TRBV10-1, the J call TRBJ2-1; 7 positions agree with TRBD2. The V gene's germline CDR1 is WNHNN and CDR2 SYGVQD (reference sequence). V shed 4 bases and J 4 bases; nucleotides not matched to a gene: 7. CDR3 length: 15 amino acids. The CDR3 bases are TGCGCCAGCAGTGTGGCCAGCGGGACTTACAATGAGCAGTTCTTC. This encodes CASSVASGTYNEQFF.

CDR3: CASSQTGAYNSPLHF. CDR3 in DNA: TGTGCCAGCAGCCAAACCGGGGCCTATAATTCACCCCTCCACTTT. This chain connects TRBV14 to TRBJ1-6; D call uncertain. Germline CDR1 is SGHDN and CDR2 is FVKESK. This CDR3 spans 15 amino acids. V lost 2 bases and J lost 2, with 7 bases in between.

The chain recombines TRBV10-3 with TRBJ2-3, with TRBD2 matching over 8 bases. The CDR3 loop spans 15 amino acids. With V trimmed by 10 bases and J by 0 bases, 9 bases remained unmatched. Germline V gene sequence: CDR1 ENHRY, CDR2 SYGVKD. DNA of the CDR3: TGTGCCACGACAGGTCGGGGGGGAAGCACAGATACGCAGTATTTT. Protein product: CATTGRGGSTDTQYF.

The rearrangement uses TRBV7-3 and TRBJ2-3; 11 bases agree with TRBD2. The V gene's germline CDR1 is SGHTA and CDR2 FQGTGA. Trimming cost V 5 bases and J 2 bases; bases outside gene matches: 6. CDR3 length equals 16 residues. The CDR3: CASSPGLAGYTDTQYF. DNA of the CDR3: TGTGCCAGCAGCCCCGGACTAGCGGGCTACACAGATACGCAGTATTTT.

The CDR3 is CASSLVAGGPETQYF. DNA of the CDR3: TGCGCCAGCAGCTTGGTAGCGGGGGGTCCAGAGACCCAGTACTTC. The rearrangement uses TRBV5-1 and TRBJ2-5; 10 nucleotides agree with TRBD2. This CDR3 comprises 15 residues. Trimming cost V 0 bases and J 4 bases; bases outside gene matches: 3. Looked up from germline, CDR1 is SGHRS and CDR2 is YFSETQ.

This clone was found a few times. The chain recombines TRBV12-5 with TRBJ2-3; the D gene is possibly TRBD2 (6 bases). Trimming stripped 3 bases from V and 10 bases from J, with 11 bases between. The germline V gene encodes CDR1 LGHNT and CDR2 FRNRAP. The CDR3 contains 12 residues. The CDR3 DNA follows: TGTGCTAGTGGTTTATCCGGGAGTCCGCAGTATTTT. Translating gives CASGLSGSPQYF.

The J gene is TRBJ2-1, the V gene TRBV25-1; TRBD1 matches at 7 bases. The germline V gene has CDR1 MGHDK and CDR2 SYGVNS. The CDR3 covers 16 residues. V lost 2 bases and J lost 9; bases outside the gene matches: 13. The CDR3 sequence is CASSEPPGRGRFEQFF. In nucleotides, the CDR3 is TGTGCCAGCAGTGAACCCCCGGGAAGGGGGCGATTTGAGCAGTTCTTC.

The CDR3 nucleotides read TGTGCCAGCAGCCCGTCCCGAGCAGGGGGAACAGATACGCAGTATTTT. Amino acids: CASSPSRAGGTDTQYF. The chain combines TRBV4-2 with TRBJ2-3; TRBD1 aligns across 7 bases. This CDR3 is 16 amino acids long. J lost 3 bases, V lost 4 bases, and 10 bases had no gene match. Looked up from germline, CDR1 is LGHNA and CDR2 is YNFKEQ.

This sequence joins TRBV19 and TRBJ2-5, with 7 bases matching TRBD2. CDR1 LNHDA and CDR2 SQIVND come from the germline V gene (reference sequence). J gave up 4 bases and V 0 bases, and 8 bases lay outside the gene matches. The CDR3 sequence is 16 residues long. CDR3 nucleotides: TGTGCCAGTAGTATAGACGGCGGGAGAGGTGGAGAGACCCAGTACTTC. Residues: CASSIDGGRGGETQYF. Full variable domain (remainder filled in from reference TRBV19 and TRBJ2-5): DGGITQSPKYLFRKEGQNVTLSCEQNLNHDAMYWYRQDPGQGLRLIYYSQIVNDFQKGDIAEGYSVSREKKESFPLTVTSAQKNPTAFYLCASSIDGGRGGETQYFGPGTRLLVL.

This clone turned up a few times. The chain is built from TRBV18 and TRBJ1-2; D is perhaps TRBD1 (6 bases). Germline assignment: CDR1 KGHSH and CDR2 LQKENI. The V and J ends lost 8 bases and 7 bases respectively, with 20 bases between them. The CDR3 consists of 14 residues. The CDR3 protein is CASLWNSGTSGYTF. DNA for the CDR3: TGTGCCAGCCTATGGAATTCCGGGACAAGTGGCTACACCTTC.

The chain uses TRBV5-4 and TRBJ2-5; perhaps TRBD2 as D (5 bases). In germline, CDR1 is SGHNT, CDR2 YYREEE (reference sequence). Trimming left V 5 bases short and J 1 base short, with 9 bases between. This CDR3 is 13 amino acids long. This CDR3 is CASRPGVQETQYF. CDR3 sequence (DNA): TGTGCCAGCAGACCCGGGGTCCAAGAGACCCAGTACTTC.

The chain is built from TRBV27 and TRBJ2-3; tentative D call: TRBD2 (6 bases). The CDR3 has 15 residues. Germline V gene lookup returns CDR1 MNHEY and CDR2 SMNVEV (reference sequence). The V end was cut by 6 bases, the J end by 2 bases, with 15 bases between. In DNA form, the CDR3 reads TGTGCCAGCAGCCTCCAACTAGCTCTCACAGATACGCAGTATTTT. This translates into CASSLQLALTDTQYF.